This TCR beta chain was recorded in a study of T cell repertoires in cytomegalovirus infection. Study summary: Alongside well-studied HLA-B-restricted CMV epitopes, recently identified HLA-C-restricted CMV epitopes were also used. Evidence of both CMV infection and a matching HLA type came from public TCR beta signatures. Points from the study as a whole: Of the TCR beta families, the public ones yielded a cumulative frequency that identified carriers of CMV plus the relevant HLA. Dominant in the ex vivo response were TCR beta clonotypes restricted by HLA-C and specific for CMV.

Germline CDR1 is MNHEY and CDR2 is SMNVEV (reference sequence). V lost 5 bases to trimming and J lost 6 bases; unmatched junction nucleotides: 6. The CDR3 extends over 15 amino acids. Comment on this clonotype: Its antigen is still unknown.

TCRdb fed the reads into MiXCR, producing one record per CDR3 protein. In the table there are 200,000 to 250,000 distinct CDR3 sequences, about 39% of which are singletons. The starting material was CD8+ T cells from cultured PBMCs, obtained from culture after CMV antigen stimulation. The TCR was taken from a human donor in good health (CMV status not recorded). Some clones in this sample may be carry-over from other donors' samples. The chain employs TRBV27 and TRBJ2-2; 10 nucleotides agree with TRBD2. DNA of the CDR3: TGTGCCAGCAGTCCCAGCGGGGGGGCCGCCGGGGAGCTGTTTTTT. It encodes CASSPSGGAAGELFF.